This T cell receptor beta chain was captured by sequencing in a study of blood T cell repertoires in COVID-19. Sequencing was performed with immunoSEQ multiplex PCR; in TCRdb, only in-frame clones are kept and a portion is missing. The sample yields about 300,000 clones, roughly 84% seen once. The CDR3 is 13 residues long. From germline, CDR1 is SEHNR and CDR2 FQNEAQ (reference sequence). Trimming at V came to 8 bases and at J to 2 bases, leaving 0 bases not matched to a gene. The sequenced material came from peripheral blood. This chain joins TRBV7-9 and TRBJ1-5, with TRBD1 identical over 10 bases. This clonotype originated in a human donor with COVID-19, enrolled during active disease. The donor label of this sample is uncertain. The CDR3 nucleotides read TGTGCCAGCGGACAGGGGGGCAATCAGCCCCAGCATTTT. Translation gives CASGQGGNQPQHF.